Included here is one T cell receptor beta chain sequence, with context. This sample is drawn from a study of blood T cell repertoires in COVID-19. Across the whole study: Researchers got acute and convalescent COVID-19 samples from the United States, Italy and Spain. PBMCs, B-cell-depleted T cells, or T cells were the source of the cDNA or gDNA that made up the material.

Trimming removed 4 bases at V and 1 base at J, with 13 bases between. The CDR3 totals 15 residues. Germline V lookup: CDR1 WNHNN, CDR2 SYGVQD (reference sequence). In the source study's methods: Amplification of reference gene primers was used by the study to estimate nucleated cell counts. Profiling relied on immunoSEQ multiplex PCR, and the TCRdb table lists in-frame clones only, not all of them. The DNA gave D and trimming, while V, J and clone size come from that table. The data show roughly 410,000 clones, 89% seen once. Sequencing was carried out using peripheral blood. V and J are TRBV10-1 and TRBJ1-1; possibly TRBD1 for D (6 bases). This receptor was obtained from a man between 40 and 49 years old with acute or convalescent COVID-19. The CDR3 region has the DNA TGCGCCAGCAGTGTCCGGGGACACCCGAACACTGAAGCTTTCTTT. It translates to CASSVRGHPNTEAFF.